This TCR beta chain emerged from a study of T cells after yellow fever vaccination. Study observations and caveats: Primary-vaccination clones mostly resurfaced post-booster (roughly 97% CD4, roughly 90% CD8).

This CDR3 spans 15 amino acids. V lost 2 bases to trimming and J lost 2 bases, with 13 bases between them. Germline V CDR1 and CDR2: DFQATT, SNEGSKA (reference sequence). With regard to this clonotype: Its matching antigen is unknown.

TCRdb ran MiXCR on the 5' RACE reads and lists one entry per CDR3 protein. This table holds about 630,000 distinct CDR3 sequences, approximately 13% found once. The genes are TRBV20-1 and TRBJ2-4, with D tentatively TRBD2 (5 bases). Specimen: PBMCs, collected on the day of the yellow fever booster vaccination. The TCR was taken from a man aged 25-40 years who received the YFV17D yellow fever vaccine. CDR3 loop: CSARPGLVPKNIQYF. Written as DNA, the CDR3 is TGCAGTGCTAGACCCGGACTGGTACCCAAAAACATTCAGTACTTC.